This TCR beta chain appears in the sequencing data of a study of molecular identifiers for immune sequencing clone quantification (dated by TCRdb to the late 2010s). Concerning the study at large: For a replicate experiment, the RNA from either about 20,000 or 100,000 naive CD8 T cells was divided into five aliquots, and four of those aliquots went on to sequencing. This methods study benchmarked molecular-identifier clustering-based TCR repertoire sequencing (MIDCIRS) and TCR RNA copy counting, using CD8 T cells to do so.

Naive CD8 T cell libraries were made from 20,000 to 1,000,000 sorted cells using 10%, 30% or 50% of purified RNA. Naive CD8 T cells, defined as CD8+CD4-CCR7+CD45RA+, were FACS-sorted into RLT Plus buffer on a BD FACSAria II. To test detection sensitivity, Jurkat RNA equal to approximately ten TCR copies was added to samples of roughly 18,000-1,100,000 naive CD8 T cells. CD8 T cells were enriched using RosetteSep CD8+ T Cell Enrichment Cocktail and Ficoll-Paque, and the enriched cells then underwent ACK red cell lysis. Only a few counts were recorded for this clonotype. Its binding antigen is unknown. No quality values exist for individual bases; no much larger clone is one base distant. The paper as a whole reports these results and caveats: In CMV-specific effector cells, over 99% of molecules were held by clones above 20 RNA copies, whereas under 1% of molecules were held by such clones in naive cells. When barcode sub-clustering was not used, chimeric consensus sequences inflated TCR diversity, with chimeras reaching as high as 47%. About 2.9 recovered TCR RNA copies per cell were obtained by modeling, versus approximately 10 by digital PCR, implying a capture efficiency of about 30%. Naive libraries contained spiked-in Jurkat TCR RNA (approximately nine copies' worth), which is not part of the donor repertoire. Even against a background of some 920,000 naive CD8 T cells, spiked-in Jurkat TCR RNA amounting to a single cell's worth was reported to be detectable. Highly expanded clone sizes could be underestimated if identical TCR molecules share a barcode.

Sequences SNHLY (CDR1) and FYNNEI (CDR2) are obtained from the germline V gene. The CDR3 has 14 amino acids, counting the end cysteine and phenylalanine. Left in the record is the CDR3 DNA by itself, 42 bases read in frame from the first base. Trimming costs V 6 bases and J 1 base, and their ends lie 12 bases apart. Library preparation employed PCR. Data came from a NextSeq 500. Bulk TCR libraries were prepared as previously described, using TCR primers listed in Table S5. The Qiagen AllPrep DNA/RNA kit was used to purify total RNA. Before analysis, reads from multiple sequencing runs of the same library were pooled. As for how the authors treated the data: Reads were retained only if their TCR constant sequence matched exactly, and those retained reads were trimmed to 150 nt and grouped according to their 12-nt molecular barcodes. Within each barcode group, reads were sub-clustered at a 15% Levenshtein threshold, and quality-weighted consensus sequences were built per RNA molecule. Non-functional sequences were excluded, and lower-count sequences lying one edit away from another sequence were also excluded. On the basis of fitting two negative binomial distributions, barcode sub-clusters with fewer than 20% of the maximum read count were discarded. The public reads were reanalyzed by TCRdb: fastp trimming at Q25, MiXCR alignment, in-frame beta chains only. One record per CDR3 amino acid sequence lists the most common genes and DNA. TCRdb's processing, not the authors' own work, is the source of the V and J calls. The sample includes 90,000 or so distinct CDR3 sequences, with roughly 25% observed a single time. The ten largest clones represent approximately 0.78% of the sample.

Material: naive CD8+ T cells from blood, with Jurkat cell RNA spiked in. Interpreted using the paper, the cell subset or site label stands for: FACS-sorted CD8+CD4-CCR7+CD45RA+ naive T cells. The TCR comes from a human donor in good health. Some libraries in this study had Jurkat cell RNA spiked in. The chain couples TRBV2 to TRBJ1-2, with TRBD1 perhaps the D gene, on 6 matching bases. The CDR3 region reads CASSRDTVNYGYTF. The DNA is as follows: TGTGCCAGCAGCCGGGACACCGTTAACTATGGCTACACCTTC.